Reported below is one T cell receptor (beta chain). Looked up from germline, CDR1 is MGHDK and CDR2 is SYGVNS. This CDR3 region has 11 residues. Deletions cut 4 bases from V and 8 bases from J, with 8 bases between. How the authors handled the data: Reference gene primers were amplified, and this amplification served to estimate nucleated cell counts. This table comes from immunoSEQ multiplex PCR, and its TCRdb copy is limited to in-frame clones, with some not included. Clone size and V and J calls were adopted from that table, with D and trimming inferred from the DNA. The table has about 300,000 clones, roughly 90% seen once; the top ten hold roughly 1.9%. This entry is derived from a study of blood T cell repertoires in COVID-19. About the study: Sites in the United States, Italy and Spain provided acute and convalescent COVID-19 samples. Sample material is recorded as cDNA or gDNA derived from T cells, B-cell-depleted T cells, or PBMCs.

In Seattle, patients joined the study during active infection and were tracked longitudinally. V gene TRBV25-1 combines with J gene TRBJ1-2, with D tentatively TRBD1 (5 bases). The sequence was obtained from a woman aged 25 to 39 with COVID-19, enrolled during active disease. What was sequenced was peripheral blood. This CDR3 reads CASSAPGGYTF. The CDR3 coding sequence is TGTGCCAGCAGTGCTCCAGGGGGCTACACCTTC.